This TCR beta chain was identified during a study of cytomegalovirus exposure and HLA in healthy donors (dated by TCRdb to 2017 to 2019). Regarding the complete study: According to an earlier analysis of 587 of the donors, 200 million or so T cells yielded 117 million unique TCR beta sequences and roughly 280 Gb of sequence data. To predict cytomegalovirus infection status, the study brought together high-throughput TCR immunosequencing, statistical association of individual TCRs with disease status, and machine learning. Donor age, sex, ethnicity and CMV serostatus were compiled alongside the repertoire data. To study patterns of TCR occurrence, a later analysis re-analyzed previously published TCR beta repertoires from 650 to 750 donors and added high-resolution HLA genotyping. The study aimed to test whether signatures of past pathogen exposure could be identified by cataloging public T cell receptors. In an earlier analysis of 587 of the donors, high-throughput TCR beta sequencing was used to judge whether each TCR beta V gene segment behaved as functional or pseudogenic. An early release covering 500 to 750 HLA-typed donors comprised 250 to 350 gigabases of sequencing data and approximately 85 million unique TCR sequences. Both class I and class II loci were covered by HLA typing, at four-digit resolution. In a later genetic analysis, genome-wide SNP genotypes for about three fifths of the roughly 670 donors were used, and that subset was treated as a discovery cohort. The number of typed donors differed by locus: roughly 629-630 for A, B, C, DRB1 and DQB1; approximately 520 for DQA1; fewer than 610 for DPA1; and 400 to 480 for DPB1. The later analysis used no new phenotypic data to find candidate immune exposures, relying instead on TCR beta sequences and their occurrence across donors. In addition to the first cohort of 666 subjects, a separate validation cohort of 120 different subjects was used. On average, about 240,000 unique TCR beta nucleotide sequences were sequenced per donor among about 400 genotyped donors of the cohort, with roughly 18% of those sequences being non-productive. Every repertoire in the discovery cohort had been generated on one and the same sequencing platform. A few DR-DQ haplotypes were handled as single units for association and clustering because linkage in the cohort was strong. Of the 300 to 450 genotyped donors, roughly 76% were placed in the genetic ancestry cluster associated with self-reported Caucasian donors. The study used immunosequencing to profile the T cell repertoires of approximately 690 subjects and linked those repertoires to cytomegalovirus serostatus. Beyond this particular receptor, the publication reports: Correlated functional status among segregating V segments might reflect linkage disequilibrium, but an unknown experimental factor could not be ruled out. Compared with the roughly 670-donor mean, donors in an Asian-associated ancestry cluster had fewer N-insertions in productive TCRs, according to a later genetic analysis. Because counts were too low, roughly 17 rarely observed V segments, including chromosome 9 orphons, were left out of the earlier analysis of 587 of the donors. In a later analysis, HLA-associated TCR beta chains showed more clonal expansion and lower generation probabilities than non-associated chains that were equally common. According to the authors, the approach could potentially be generalized to other disease states and immunological phenotypes. Most TCR sequences were seen in very few donors, while some public TCRs were found in many individuals. The sequencing pipeline was judged likely to have produced a cluster of highly shared sequence variants as a technical artifact. An earlier analysis of approximately 570 of the donors showed that most TCR beta V segments appeared in productive rearrangements either about 87% or about 30% of the time, which broadly matched IMGT annotations. The 87-base-pair reads could not distinguish some IMGT-functional V segments, including TRBV6-2 and TRBV6-3, so those segments were excluded. Presence/absence analyses assumed roughly uniform sequencing depth across donors, an assumption that may not hold. A further reported finding was that TCR beta sequences accurately predicted the HLA-A and HLA-B alleles for most subjects in the first cohort. A few of the identified cytomegalovirus-associated TCR beta chains were confirmed in vitro to be specific for cytomegalovirus antigens. In a later analysis, TCR association rates were found to vary across HLA loci, with the most associated TCRs seen for DRB1 alleles and the fewest for HLA-C alleles. A total of roughly 160 TCR beta chains were listed by the study as associated with cytomegalovirus. Only TCR beta chains were sequenced in this cohort, and the absence of alpha or paired-chain data limited detectable features. Cytomegalovirus status was reported to be diagnosed by the classifier with high specificity and sensitivity in both the original and validation cohorts. In a later analysis, most CMV-associated TCR beta chains were found to appear HLA-restricted, with HLA associations seemingly driven largely by CMV exposure. When HLA alleles, especially DR and DQ, strongly co-occurred, TCR associations were difficult to assign to individual alleles. V-gene and J-gene trimming of TCR beta chains was associated with a missense DCLRE1C variant in a later genetic analysis, and the association was replicated in an independent cohort. Because HLA typing was unavailable for some donors at each locus, only the typed subset was used in association tests. Specific HLA alleles were associated with over 15,000 TCR beta sequences at a false discovery rate of 0.05 in a later analysis. CMV serostatus was the only immune exposure information available for the cohort. In a later analysis, several top co-occurrence clusters were reported to appear linked to parvovirus B19, influenza, CMV and Epstein-Barr virus.

About this clone: The specificity of this receptor is unknown. Base qualities are not provided; no much larger clone lies one nucleotide away.

Spanning cysteine to phenylalanine, the CDR3 consists of 17 amino acids. Only the CDR3 portion is preserved as DNA: 51 bases, with reading frame beginning at the first base. CDR1 SGHVS and CDR2 FQNEAQ were looked up in the germline V gene. V is trimmed back by 5 bases and J by 1 base, and the junction contains 11 bases that no gene match accounts for. Library prep was done by the immunoSEQ multiplex PCR assay. A mixture of 60 forward primers for TCR Vbeta segments and 13 reverse primers for TCR Jbeta segments was used in the multiplex PCR. Amplification of the CDR3 region of rearranged TCR beta genes was performed with a multiplex PCR assay on genomic DNA. The amplified TCR beta libraries were sequenced on the Illumina HiSeq System as 87-base-pair reads. Per the source publication's procedure: A later analysis tallied roughly 76 million unique TCR beta chains across the 666 repertoires, and about 12 million of those chains were shared by two or more donors. Raw reads were error-corrected and collapsed into unique sequences with a nearest-neighbor algorithm that merged closely related sequences to remove PCR and sequencing errors. CDR3 sequences were aligned to IMGT reference sequences to assign V, D and J gene segments. Each retained sequence needed at least a six-nucleotide match to both a V gene segment and a J gene segment. A rearrangement was called productive if the CDR3 had no stop codons and remained in frame with V and J, and every other rearrangement was called non-productive. CDR3 was defined according to IMGT convention as the region running from the second conserved V-encoded cysteine to the conserved J-encoded phenylalanine. The earlier analysis of fewer than 750 of the donors excluded sequences that lacked an unambiguous match to a single V gene segment. In an earlier analysis of a few hundred of the donors, V segments were called functional above 56.7% productive rearrangements and were called segregating when the between-donor standard deviation exceeded 5%. A statistical classification framework was built for diagnosing cytomegalovirus status from the catalog of TCR beta chain sequences. In a later analysis, V and J genes were assigned by comparing TCR nucleotide sequences against IMGT/GENE-DB human TR gene sequences. In a later analysis, CDR3 sequences and most-parsimonious VDJ recombination scenarios were assigned using the TCRdist pipeline. In a later analysis, each TCR beta chain was defined by its CDR3 amino acid sequence together with its V-gene family, and reads without a unique V-gene family were excluded. As a way to deal with suspected cross-contamination and a sequencing artifact, a later analysis dropped 500 to 700 nucleotide sequences that were highly shared and had low generation probability. In a later analysis, a clonal expansion index was calculated for each public chain from normalized within-repertoire ranks of inferred template counts. A later analysis computed generation probabilities with a VDJ recombination model fitted to out-of-frame rearrangements, and checked the results against IGoR. Hypergeometric tests were used in a later analysis to score TCR-TCR, TCR-HLA and TCR-CMV co-occurrence, with a repertoire-size bias correction applied to the TCR pairs. A later analysis estimated false discovery rates by permuting HLA or CMV assignments 20 times. In a later analysis, co-occurring TCRs were grouped with DBSCAN, and TCRdist sequence similarity was added when clustering was performed within HLA-allele-positive subsets. Repertoires with fewer than 30,000 or more than 120,000 public chains were left out of co-occurrence clustering, as were about 5 repertoires with anomalous nucleotide sharing. TCRdb limited this immuneACCESS table to in-frame rearrangements with V and J called. A share of clones is missing; checked studies link under half to unresolved V genes, and the rest is unexplained. V, J and clone size reflect that table, while D and trimming were determined from the DNA. In all, the sample holds over 100,000 clones, and around 78% of those were seen once. Approximately 3.5% of the sample belongs to the ten largest clones.

In total, approximately 690 healthy bone marrow donors made up the cohort. At the time of sampling, every cohort member was nominally healthy, though immune exposures that went unrecorded were likely present. The donor tested CMV seropositive and was one of the 289 seropositive cohort members. Every donor gave a peripheral blood sample, and the peripheral blood mononuclear cells from that sample were used for TCR beta sequencing. Genomic DNA extraction from the blood cell samples was performed with the Qiagen DNeasy Blood Extraction Kit. The clonotype was recovered from a woman aged 25 to 45 in good health and CMV-seropositive. Sequencing was carried out using PBMCs. This receptor chain uses TRBV7-8 and TRBJ2-1; 7 bases in the junction line up with TRBD1. The CDR3 protein: CASSIAGGRGSYNEQFF. The DNA reads as follows: TGTGCCAGCAGCATCGCTGGAGGCAGGGGGTCCTACAATGAGCAGTTCTTC. Reference TRBV7-8 and TRBJ2-1 proteins supply the regions before and after the CDR3; the full variable domain is: GAGVSQSPRYKVAKRGQDVALRCDPISGHVSLFWYQQALGQGPEFLTYFQNEAQLDKSGLPSDRFFAERPEGSVSTLKIQRTQQEDSAVYLCASSIAGGRGSYNEQFFGPGTRLTVL.